These 25 T cell receptor beta chains were sequenced from one sample in a study of response to subunit inactivated influenza vaccine. Using its own MiXCR run on the RT-PCR reads, TCRdb lists one record per CDR3 protein. The sample holds about 160,000 distinct CDR3 sequences, roughly 10% seen once. Sequencing used CD8+ T cells sorted from PBMCs, obtained around 25 months after vaccination. These receptors all come from a man between 50 and 75 years old who received an inactivated influenza vaccine.

This clonotype has more than one count but fewer than ten. The genes are TRBV7-2 and TRBJ2-5; 10 bases are a match to TRBD1. Per the germline V gene, CDR1 is SGHTA and CDR2 is FQGNSA. Trimming cost V 4 bases and J 4 bases; bases outside gene matches: 6. This CDR3 has 15 residues. The CDR3 region has the DNA TGTGCCAGCAGCTCGTATGGACAGGGGGGAGAGACCCAGTACTTC. It specifies CASSSYGQGGETQYF. Together with reference TRBV7-2 and TRBJ2-5, the CDR3 gives the full variable domain: GAGVSQSPSNKVTEKGKDVELRCDPISGHTALYWYRQSLGQGLEFLIYFQGNSAPDKSGLPSDRFSAERTGGSVSTLTIQRTQQEDSAVYLCASSSYGQGGETQYFGPGTRLLVL.

This clonotype has a count of ten or more. The chain has TRBV12-3 or TRBV12-4 and TRBJ2-1; no definite D call. There are 12 residues in the CDR3. V lost 3 bases and J lost 8, with 8 bases in between. This chain's CDR3 is CASSLGAYEQFF. CDR3 nucleotide sequence: TGTGCCAGCAGTTTGGGTGCCTATGAGCAGTTCTTC.

Only a few counts were recorded for this clonotype. The rearrangement uses TRBV7-8 and TRBJ2-2; D gene ambiguous. Between the trimmed V and J ends, which lost 3 bases and 1 base, there was a span of 12 bases. The germline CDR1 and CDR2 sequences are SGHVS and FQNEAQ. The CDR3 has 16 amino acids. CDR3 region: CASSFLDAVNTGELFF. CDR3 DNA: TGTGCCAGCAGCTTCCTGGACGCCGTGAACACCGGGGAGCTGTTTTTT.

This sequence joins TRBV4-1 and TRBJ1-1; D possibly corresponds to TRBD1 (6 bases). V was shortened by 1 base and J by 4 bases, with 10 bases between the two germline ends. Per the germline V gene, CDR1 is MGHRA and CDR2 is YSYEKL. There are 14 residues in the CDR3. CDR3 nucleotides: TGCGCCAGCAGCCAAGCCCCAGGGGTCACTGAAGCTTTCTTT. It codes for CASSQAPGVTEAFF.

The gene calls are TRBV27 and TRBJ2-3; the match to TRBD2 covers 15 bases. The CDR3 has 16 amino acids. CDR1 is MNHEY and CDR2 is SMNVEV in the germline V gene (reference sequence). V was pared by 2 bases and J by 7 bases, with 4 bases of the junction left unmatched. The DNA for the CDR3 is TGTGCCAGCAGTTTAAGGGGACTAGCGGGAGGAAATACGCAGTATTTT. This sequence encodes CASSLRGLAGGNTQYF.

The chain carries TRBV12-3 or TRBV12-4 and TRBJ2-4; D not resolved. V lost 4 bases and J 2 bases, leaving 15 bases between the germline ends. The CDR3 has 16 amino acids. This CDR3 is CASSSWKGLSKNIQYF. The DNA for the CDR3 is TGTGCCAGCAGTTCCTGGAAGGGTCTCTCCAAAAACATTCAGTACTTC.

This clonotype was detected only a few times. The chain employs TRBV10-2 and TRBJ2-7; D not certain. V was clipped by 3 bases and J by 4 bases, with 4 bases between them. Per the germline V gene, CDR1 is WSHSY and CDR2 is SAAADI. The CDR3 runs 11 residues. CDR3 sequence (DNA): TGCGCCAGCAGTGACGGTTACGAGCAGTACTTC. Amino acid sequence: CASSDGYEQYF.

The J gene is TRBJ1-2, the V gene TRBV9; D is uncertain. V lost 0 bases and J 8 bases, leaving 14 bases between the germline ends. The CDR3 totals 14 residues. Germline V gene sequence: CDR1 SGDLS, CDR2 YYNGEE. CDR3 nucleotide sequence: TGTGCCAGCAGCGTAGTCGGCCGCTCTAGAGGCTACACCTTC. Its translation: CASSVVGRSRGYTF.

This clonotype occurred many times. The chain joins TRBV7-9 to TRBJ2-5; 8 nucleotides line up with TRBD1. Germline V CDR1 and CDR2: SEHNR, FQNEAQ (reference sequence). J lost 1 base, V lost 4 bases, and 5 bases had no gene match. The CDR3 covers 15 residues. The CDR3 DNA is TGTGCCAGCAGCTCGATACAGGGGGGCCAAGAGACCCAGTACTTC. This encodes CASSSIQGGQETQYF.

This chain joins TRBV27 and TRBJ1-1, with D hard to call. Trimming shortened V by 5 bases and J by 5 bases, and 12 bases separated the two germline ends. In germline, CDR1 is MNHEY, CDR2 SMNVEV (reference sequence). This CDR3 comprises 13 residues. CDR3 in DNA: TGTGCCAGCAGTACCACTGGAGGGACTGAAGCTTTCTTT. It translates to CASSTTGGTEAFF.

The chain carries TRBV20-1 and TRBJ2-7, with TRBD1 identical over 11 bases. V lost 6 bases, J lost 5 bases, and 9 bases stayed unmatched. Germline V gene sequence: CDR1 DFQATT, CDR2 SNEGSKA (reference sequence). CDR3 length: 14 residues. The CDR3 DNA reads as TGCAGTGCAAGCCCGGGACAGGGGGTGGACGAGCAGTACTTC. Translation gives CSASPGQGVDEQYF.

This clonotype was counted only a few times. The V gene is TRBV4-2, the J gene TRBJ2-1; 7 bases match TRBD2. The CDR3 spans 15 residues. The V segment lost 1 base and the J segment 4 bases; nucleotides outside the gene matches: 4. CDR1 LGHNA and CDR2 YNFKEQ come from the germline V gene. This chain's CDR3 is CASSQVGGEYNEQFF. The CDR3 coding sequence is TGTGCCAGCAGCCAAGTGGGGGGGGAGTACAATGAGCAGTTCTTC.

The rearrangement uses TRBV12-3 or TRBV12-4 and TRBJ2-3, with D unclear. The V and J ends lost 5 bases and 2 bases respectively, with 14 bases between them. The CDR3 is made up of 15 amino acids. CDR3 amino acids: CASSPDGSYTDTQYF. CDR3 in DNA: TGTGCCAGCAGTCCGGACGGGTCTTACACAGATACGCAGTATTTT.

This clonotype was seen more than once but under ten times. This chain links TRBV20-1 with TRBJ1-1; D remains ambiguous. Per germline, CDR1 DFQATT and CDR2 SNEGSKA (reference sequence). There are 11 residues in the CDR3. V gave up 4 bases and J gave up 0 bases, with 3 bases separating them. The DNA of the CDR3 is TGCAGTGCTATTCTGAACACTGAAGCTTTCTTT. Amino acids: CSAILNTEAFF.

The chain recombines TRBV14 with TRBJ1-4, with D hard to call. The CDR3 consists of 13 residues. V lost 4 bases and J 6 bases, leaving 9 bases between the germline ends. Looked up from germline, CDR1 is SGHDN and CDR2 is FVKESK. CDR3 region: CASSPALYEKLFF. The CDR3 DNA sequence: TGTGCCAGCAGCCCTGCCCTGTATGAAAAACTGTTTTTT.

The V call is TRBV28, the J call TRBJ2-1; D gene unclear. This CDR3 spans 13 amino acids. Germline loops: CDR1 MDHEN, CDR2 SYDVKM. V lost 3 bases and J 1 base, leaving 4 bases between the germline ends. CDR3 residues: CASSFKSYNEQFF. The CDR3 nucleotides read TGTGCCAGCAGTTTTAAGTCCTACAATGAGCAGTTCTTC. Combining the CDR3 with reference TRBV28 and TRBJ2-1 gives the whole variable domain DVKVTQSSRYLVKRTGEKVFLECVQDMDHENMFWYRQDPGLGLRLIYFSYDVKMKEKGDIPEGYSVSREKKERFSLILESASTNQTSMYLCASSFKSYNEQFFGPGTRLTVL.

This clonotype was recorded at least ten times. The chain combines TRBV7-9 with TRBJ1-2, with 7 bases identical to TRBD1. The CDR3 runs to 17 residues. Trimming cost V 5 bases and J 5 bases; bases outside gene matches: 17. Looked up from germline, CDR1 is SEHNR and CDR2 is FQNEAQ (reference sequence). As DNA, the CDR3 is TGTGCCAGCAGCCCTGAGGGGGCCAGTCGCCTACTATATGGCTACACCTTC. It encodes CASSPEGASRLLYGYTF. The full variable domain, with the rest looked up from reference TRBV7-9 and TRBJ1-2, is DTGVSQNPRHKITKRGQNVTFRCDPISEHNRLYWYRQTLGQGPEFLTYFQNEAQLEKSRLLSDRFSAERPKGSFSTLEIQRTEQGDSAMYLCASSPEGASRLLYGYTFGSGTRLTVV.

This clonotype has a handful of counts. The J gene is TRBJ2-1, the V gene TRBV30; 8 bases agree with TRBD1. The J segment lost 4 bases and the V segment lost 5 bases, leaving 13 bases of the junction unmatched. The CDR3 totals 16 residues. Germline CDR1 GTSNPN, CDR2 SVGIG (reference sequence). CDR3 coding DNA: TGTGCCTGGGATTATACAGGGGGAATACTTTACAATGAGCAGTTCTTC. Amino acid sequence: CAWDYTGGILYNEQFF.

This clonotype occurred many times. This chain connects TRBV7-9 to TRBJ2-2; D gene uncertain. The germline gives CDR1 SEHNR, CDR2 FQNEAQ (reference sequence). Deletions cut 2 bases from V and 2 bases from J, with 6 bases between. The CDR3 sequence is 14 residues long. In DNA form, the CDR3 reads TGTGCCAGCAGCTTAACATCCAACACCGGGGAGCTGTTTTTT. It is translated as CASSLTSNTGELFF.

J is TRBJ2-7 and V is TRBV18, with D perhaps given as TRBD1 or TRBD2 (5 bases each). The CDR3 runs 13 residues. Germline V gene lookup returns CDR1 KGHSH and CDR2 LQKENI. V lost 3 bases, J lost 7 bases, and 13 bases lay in between. The CDR3 nucleotides read TGTGCCAGCTCACCGGGACCCCCTGAGGAGCAGTACTTC. Translated: CASSPGPPEEQYF.

There are a few counts of this clonotype. The CDR3 DNA is TGCGCCAGCAGCCAAGAGGGGGGTGTAGCACGGAACTATGGCTACACCTTC. Amino acids: CASSQEGGVARNYGYTF. The rearrangement uses TRBV4-3 and TRBJ1-2; TRBD1 might be the D (5 bases). The CDR3 is made up of 17 amino acids. Trimming pared 0 bases from V and 2 bases from J, leaving 16 bases between. Germline V gene data show CDR1 as LGHNA and CDR2 as YSLEER.

This clonotype was picked up a small number of times. The chain couples TRBV27 to TRBJ1-2; D is unclear. V was clipped by 2 bases and J by 2 bases, with 6 bases between them. The CDR3 length is 13 residues. Germline V gene data show CDR1 as MNHEY and CDR2 as SMNVEV (reference sequence). The CDR3: CASSLQENYGYTF. In DNA form, the CDR3 reads TGTGCCAGCAGTTTACAGGAGAACTATGGCTACACCTTC.

This clonotype was detected only a few times. The chain combines TRBV7-9 with TRBJ2-2; 10 bases fit TRBD2. In germline, CDR1 is SEHNR, CDR2 FQNEAQ (reference sequence). V lost 4 bases, J lost 3 bases, and 8 bases stayed unmatched. The CDR3 is 17 residues long. CDR3 sequence: CASSSASGSFDTGELFF. CDR3 coding DNA: TGTGCCAGCAGCTCCGCTAGCGGGAGTTTCGACACCGGGGAGCTGTTTTTT. Looking up the rest from reference TRBV7-9 and TRBJ2-2 gives the full variable domain: DTGVSQNPRHKITKRGQNVTFRCDPISEHNRLYWYRQTLGQGPEFLTYFQNEAQLEKSRLLSDRFSAERPKGSFSTLEIQRTEQGDSAMYLCASSSASGSFDTGELFFGEGSRLTVL.

The CDR3 sequence: CAITTGPALYGYTF. The CDR3 region has the DNA TGTGCCATCACCACAGGCCCCGCTCTCTATGGCTACACCTTC. This sequence joins TRBV10-3 and TRBJ1-2, with D tentatively TRBD1 (5 bases). Trimming pared 7 bases from V and 4 bases from J, leaving 16 bases between. The germline gives CDR1 ENHRY, CDR2 SYGVKD. The CDR3 covers 14 residues.

The V call is TRBV15, the J call TRBJ1-4; 7 bases match TRBD1. The CDR3 spans 15 residues. From germline, CDR1 is LNHNV and CDR2 YYDKDF (reference sequence). J was trimmed by 5 bases and V by 2 bases; bases with no gene match: 5. The CDR3 here is CATSRWDSGNEKLFF. The CDR3 DNA is TGTGCCACCAGCAGATGGGACAGTGGAAATGAAAAACTGTTTTTT. Variable domain in full (rest from reference TRBV15 and TRBJ1-4): DAMVIQNPRYQVTQFGKPVTLSCSQTLNHNVMYWYQQKSSQAPKLLFHYYDKDFNNEADTPDNFQSRRPNTSFCFLDIRSPGLGDTAMYLCATSRWDSGNEKLFFGSGTQLSVL.